A selection of T cell receptor beta chains follows, all from one sample in a study of blood T cell repertoires in COVID-19. This table comes from immunoSEQ multiplex PCR, and its TCRdb copy is limited to in-frame clones, with some not included. Altogether fewer than 450,000 clones are present, 85% to 90% being singletons, with the ten largest covering about 6%. The sequenced material came from peripheral blood. These receptors originate from a woman between 50 and 59 years old with COVID-19, enrolled during active disease. The conserved cysteine and the conserved F or W are not part of the CDR3 here. Each record gives: CDR3 length, V gene, J gene, CDR3 protein.

13,TRBV5-6,TRBJ2-7,ASSLGLARTYEQY
16,TRBV19,TRBJ1-2,ASSSHLIKRRVPDGYT
12,TRBV30,TRBJ2-1,AWNGQGELNEQF
17,TRBV5-6,TRBJ2-2,ASSLIDVLAGGRTGELF
14,TRBV27,TRBJ2-1,ASRRNPDRVVNEQF
12,TRBV7-9,TRBJ2-2,ASSLRQNTGELF
14,TRBV6-1,TRBJ1-5,ASSENHFGGNQPQH
11,TRBV5-5,TRBJ2-1,ASSFGPEYEQF
13,TRBV6-6,TRBJ1-5,ASSYTGGAGQPQH
12,TRBV27,TRBJ2-5,ASSLAGEGETQY
14,TRBV9,TRBJ1-2,ASSDPLPGRRVGYT
14,TRBV24-1,TRBJ2-5,ATSRSGTSGTETQY
15,TRBV4-1,TRBJ2-1,ASSQEGLAGWNNEQF
10,TRBV4-2,TRBJ2-2,ASSHFSGELF
14,TRBV11-1,TRBJ1-3,ASSFARQGPGNTIY
16,TRBV27,TRBJ1-5,ASSLSFRRFYSNQPQH
16,TRBV19,TRBJ2-1,ASSRGGRAVSSYNEQF
14,TRBV28,TRBJ2-7,ASTLTNLAGGYEQY
13,TRBV30,TRBJ2-2,AWSVLSGRTGELF
12,TRBV19,TRBJ2-1,ASRILAGANEQF
13,TRBV5-8,TRBJ2-3,ASSLRQTGTDTQY
11,TRBV5-1,TRBJ2-1,ASSSGQGNEQF
11,TRBV30,TRBJ1-5,AWSGQGGQPQH
13,TRBV30,TRBJ2-1,AWSVGSGRANEQF
13,TRBV3-1/TRBV3-2,TRBJ2-2,ASSPSGRGGGELF
14,TRBV7-8,TRBJ1-4,ASSFGQIATNEKLF
11,TRBV30,TRBJ1-1,AWSEAGHTEAF
12,TRBV6-2/TRBV6-3,TRBJ1-1,ASSYAETRREAF
13,TRBV7-9,TRBJ2-7,ASSLVAGDSYEQY
13,TRBV6-5,TRBJ2-5,ASSLLETPSETQY
14,TRBV6-1,TRBJ1-5,ASSERSVWSNQPQH
17,TRBV4-1,TRBJ1-4,ASGGAPGDRGPTNEKLF
10,TRBV5-1,TRBJ2-1,ASTDRHNEQF
11,TRBV6-2/TRBV6-3,TRBJ2-7,ASSLTEVYEQY
14,TRBV27,TRBJ2-3,ASSLAGYRGTDTQY
15,TRBV15,TRBJ1-1,ATSRGTGGWVGTEAF
11,TRBV29-1,TRBJ2-5,SVGAGVMETQY
14,TRBV5-1,TRBJ2-2,ATRPLAGVGTGELF
11,TRBV11-2,TRBJ1-1,ASSLELADEAF
10,TRBV5-6,TRBJ1-2,ASSFRQAGYT
11,TRBV7-2,TRBJ1-2,ASSRGQGSRYT
14,TRBV5-1,TRBJ1-1,ASSTRTGAMNTEAF
15,TRBV4-2,TRBJ2-2,ASSPTGLAGEAGELF